What follows are 13 T cell receptor beta chains derived from one specimen sequenced in a study of CD8 T cells in ankylosing spondylitis (dated by TCRdb to the late 2010s). No antigen is known for these receptors. The study at large found these results: Blood from ankylosing spondylitis patients appeared to be characterized by a TCR beta motif made up of about 8 highly homologous amino acid variants.

The library relied on 5' RACE. TCRdb records Illumina HiSeq 2500 as the sequencer. The public reads were quality trimmed at Q25 with fastp and then assembled into clones with MiXCR by TCRdb, keeping productive beta chains. Entries that share a CDR3 protein sequence are merged under the most common genes and DNA. Here the sample has under 450,000 distinct CDR3 sequences; roughly 18% occur a single time. Over 1% of the sample is in the top ten clones. The source material was blood, either unsorted or a sorted T cell fraction (not recorded which). The receptors were gathered from a male donor with ankylosing spondylitis.

This clonotype was counted only a few times. This sequence joins TRBV12-3 or TRBV12-4 and TRBJ1-6; D unresolved. The V end was cut by 8 bases, the J end by 6 bases, with 11 bases between. The CDR3 length is 13 residues. The CDR3 DNA reads TGTGCCAGCGTTAAGGAGTTTAATTCACCCCTCCACTTT. Translation: CASVKEFNSPLHF.

This clonotype occurred a few times. V usage is TRBV9 and J usage is TRBJ1-1, with D tentatively TRBD1 (6 bases). This CDR3 comprises 14 residues. Germline V gives CDR1 SGDLS, CDR2 YYNGEE. The V and J ends lost 3 bases and 7 bases respectively, with 16 bases between them. This CDR3 reads CASSALQGASEAFF. The CDR3 bases are TGTGCCAGCAGCGCCCTACAGGGAGCAAGTGAAGCTTTCTTT.

In its sample, this clonotype was seen many times. V and J are TRBV5-1 and TRBJ2-1; D is unresolved. The V gene lost 3 bases and the J gene lost 1 base, with 8 bases spanning the gap. CDR1 SGHRS and CDR2 YFSETQ come from the germline V gene. The CDR3 runs to 14 residues. Written as DNA, the CDR3 is TGCGCCAGCAGCTGGTTGGGGTCCTACAATGAGCAGTTCTTC. Its translation: CASSWLGSYNEQFF.

V usage is TRBV5-6 and J usage is TRBJ2-5; no firm D call. The CDR3 loop spans 12 amino acids. V was cut by 1 base and J by 5 bases, with 6 bases left in between. The germline CDR1 and CDR2 sequences are SGHDT and YYEEEE. This CDR3 is CASSLPPETQYF. The CDR3 DNA follows: TGTGCCAGCAGCTTGCCTCCCGAGACCCAGTACTTC. The entire variable domain, with the rest obtained from reference TRBV5-6 and TRBJ2-5, is as follows: DAGVTQSPTHLIKTRGQQVTLRCSPKSGHDTVSWYQQALGQGPQFIFQYYEEEERQRGNFPDRFSGHQFPNYSSELNVNALLLGDSALYLCASSLPPETQYFGPGTRLLVL.

A few counts support this clonotype. The chain is built from TRBV20-1 and TRBJ2-7, with 9 positions matching TRBD1. The V gene's germline CDR1 is DFQATT and CDR2 SNEGSKA (reference sequence). The CDR3 runs 12 residues. The V gene end was trimmed by 7 bases and the J gene end by 3 bases; junction bases not matched to a gene: 4. CDR3 nucleotide sequence: TGCAGTGTGCGGGACAGGGACTACGAGCAGTACTTC. Amino acids: CSVRDRDYEQYF.

The chain recombines TRBV9 with TRBJ2-1, with D possibly matching TRBD2 (6 bases). The germline V gene encodes CDR1 SGDLS and CDR2 YYNGEE. The CDR3 length is 17 residues. Trimming cost V 0 bases and J 6 bases, with 19 bases left between them. In nucleotides, the CDR3 is TGTGCCAGCAGCGTAGTATATGGCGGGGTAGGCAGCAATGAGCAGTTCTTC. Protein: CASSVVYGGVGSNEQFF.

In this sample, this clonotype turned up a few times. The genes are TRBV7-8 and TRBJ1-4; D is perhaps TRBD1 (6 bases). From germline, CDR1 is SGHVS and CDR2 FQNEAQ. The CDR3 runs to 20 residues. Trimming took off 2 bases at V and 7 bases at J, with 29 bases between the two ends. CDR3 protein: CASSLRIVVKDRTESEKLFF. In DNA, the CDR3 is TGTGCCAGCAGCTTACGCATCGTTGTTAAGGACAGAACAGAGTCTGAAAAACTGTTTTTT.

The V and J genes are TRBV2 and TRBJ2-6; D remains unclear. With 5 bases removed from V and 2 bases from J, the gap between germline ends came to 16 bases. CDR1 is SNHLY, CDR2 FYNNEI, per germline. This CDR3 contains 17 residues. This CDR3 is CASSLLPPGTGANVLTF. CDR3 nucleotide sequence: TGTGCCAGCAGTCTCCTCCCCCCCGGAACTGGGGCCAACGTCCTGACTTTC.

The chain is built from TRBV7-9 and TRBJ2-3, with a possible D match to TRBD1 (5 bases). Trimming stripped 1 base from V and 6 bases from J, with 14 bases between. CDR3 length equals 15 residues. Germline V CDR1 and CDR2: SEHNR, FQNEAQ (reference sequence). For the CDR3, the DNA is TGTGCCAGCAGCTTAGGAACTATCAAGGGGGATACGCAGTATTTT. This codes for CASSLGTIKGDTQYF.

This clonotype has a handful of counts. V gene TRBV20-1 combines with J gene TRBJ2-2; the D is unclear. This CDR3 spans 14 amino acids. Looked up from germline, CDR1 is DFQATT and CDR2 is SNEGSKA (reference sequence). The V and J ends lost 0 bases and 3 bases respectively, with 8 bases between them. CDR3 DNA sequence: TGCAGTGCTAGAGATCCTCTGGACACCGGGGAGCTGTTTTTT. This sequence encodes CSARDPLDTGELFF.

Only a few counts were recorded for this clonotype. This chain connects TRBV9 to TRBJ2-7, with 10 bases lining up with TRBD1. CDR1 is SGDLS and CDR2 is YYNGEE in the germline V gene. J gave up 6 bases and V 1 base, and 4 bases lay outside the gene matches. The CDR3 runs to 14 residues. The CDR3 here is CASSVRDRGGEQYF. CDR3 bases: TGTGCCAGCAGCGTACGGGACAGGGGCGGCGAGCAGTACTTC.

Only a few counts were recorded for this clonotype. V gene TRBV15 combines with J gene TRBJ1-1, with unresolved D. Germline-derived CDR1 and CDR2 are LNHNV and YYDKDF (reference sequence). The length of the CDR3 is 14 residues. Trimming removed 7 bases from V and 6 bases from J, with 18 bases in between. The CDR3 sequence: CATNQGLGRSEAFF. CDR3 DNA sequence: TGTGCCACCAACCAAGGACTGGGGAGATCTGAAGCTTTCTTT.

The chain links TRBV30 to TRBJ1-4, with 8 bases lining up with TRBD1. The CDR3 is 14 residues long. CDR1 GTSNPN and CDR2 SVGIG come from the germline V gene (reference sequence). The trim removed 6 bases at V and 7 bases at J, leaving 10 bases unmatched. The CDR3 here is CACLPQGAGEKLFF. The CDR3 DNA reads as TGTGCCTGTCTCCCCCAGGGGGCGGGTGAAAAACTGTTTTTT.